One and the same sample provided the 6 T cell receptor beta chains below, sequenced in a study of T cells expressing NK-cell markers. TCRdb re-called the 5' RACE reads, yielding one record per CDR3 amino acid sequence without DNA. The table lists 350,000 to 450,000 distinct CDR3 sequences. The sample consisted of blood T cells: a sorted CD56 or NKG2C T cell subset, CD4+ or CD8+ T cells, or bulk PBMC T cells (not recorded which). The receptors were gathered from a man aged 18 to 69 in good health.

The chain employs TRBV20-1 and TRBJ1-5. Per germline, CDR1 DFQATT and CDR2 SNEGSKA (reference sequence). The CDR3 consists of 12 residues. CDR3 in amino acids: CSAIHKNQPQHF.

The chain joins TRBV28 to TRBJ1-5. Per the germline V gene, CDR1 is MDHEN and CDR2 is SYDVKM. The length of the CDR3 is 13 residues. The CDR3 loop is CASNSKVSQPQHF.

The chain carries TRBV2 and TRBJ2-1; the D call from TCRdb, TRBD1, cannot be confirmed without DNA. The germline V gene encodes CDR1 SNHLY and CDR2 FYNNEI. CDR3 length: 15 amino acids. The CDR3 sequence: CASSGLGRVYNEQFF.

This sequence joins TRBV7-2 and TRBJ2-1. From germline, CDR1 is SGHTA and CDR2 FQGNSA. This CDR3 is 16 amino acids long. The CDR3 is CASSFVILDAGNEQFF. Drawing the rest from reference TRBV7-2 and TRBJ2-1, the complete variable domain is GAGVSQSPSNKVTEKGKDVELRCDPISGHTALYWYRQSLGQGLEFLIYFQGNSAPDKSGLPSDRFSAERTGGSVSTLTIQRTQQEDSAVYLCASSFVILDAGNEQFFGPGTRLTVL.

The rearrangement uses TRBV12-3 or TRBV12-4 and TRBJ1-1; TCRdb proposes TRBD1, but this gene call is untestable without DNA. The length of the CDR3 is 18 residues. This CDR3 is CASNYRGRGARRNTEAFF.

This chain joins TRBV20-1 and TRBJ2-1. Germline V gene data show CDR1 as DFQATT and CDR2 as SNEGSKA (reference sequence). The CDR3 has 14 amino acids. The CDR3: CSASIASGVHEQFF.